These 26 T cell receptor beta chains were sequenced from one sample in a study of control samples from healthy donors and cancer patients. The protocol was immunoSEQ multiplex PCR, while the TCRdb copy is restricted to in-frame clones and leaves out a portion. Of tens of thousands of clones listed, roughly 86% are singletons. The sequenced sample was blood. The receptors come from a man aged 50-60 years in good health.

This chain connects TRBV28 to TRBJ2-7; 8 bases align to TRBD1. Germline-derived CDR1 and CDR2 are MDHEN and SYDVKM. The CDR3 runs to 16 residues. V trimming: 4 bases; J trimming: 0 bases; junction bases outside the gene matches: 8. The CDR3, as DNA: TGTGCCAGCAGTTCACCCCCGGACAGGGCCTCCTACGAGCAGTACGTC. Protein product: CASSSPPDRASYEQYV.

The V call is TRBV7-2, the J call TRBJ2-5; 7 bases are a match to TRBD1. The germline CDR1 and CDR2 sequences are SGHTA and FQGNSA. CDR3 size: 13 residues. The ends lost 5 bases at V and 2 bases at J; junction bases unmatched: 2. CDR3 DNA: TGTGCCAGCAGCCAGGGACAGCAAGAGACCCAGTACTTC. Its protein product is CASSQGQQETQYF.

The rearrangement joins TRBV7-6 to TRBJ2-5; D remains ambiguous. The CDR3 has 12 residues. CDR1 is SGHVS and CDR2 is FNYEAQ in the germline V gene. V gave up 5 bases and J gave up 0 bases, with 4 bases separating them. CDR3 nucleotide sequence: TGTGCCAGCAGCCCAGACCAAGAGACCCAGTACTTC. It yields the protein CASSPDQETQYF.

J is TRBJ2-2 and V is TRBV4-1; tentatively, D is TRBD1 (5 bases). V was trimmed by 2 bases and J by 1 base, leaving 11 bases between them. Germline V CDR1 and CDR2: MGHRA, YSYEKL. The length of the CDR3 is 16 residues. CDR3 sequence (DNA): TGCGCCAGCAGCCAAATCGGGCAGGGGAACACCGGGGAGCTGTTTTTT. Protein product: CASSQIGQGNTGELFF.

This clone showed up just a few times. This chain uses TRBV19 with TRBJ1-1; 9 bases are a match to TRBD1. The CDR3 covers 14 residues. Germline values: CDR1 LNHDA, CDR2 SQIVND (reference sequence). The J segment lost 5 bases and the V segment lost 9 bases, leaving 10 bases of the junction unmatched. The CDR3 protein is CASLHRGRSTEAFF. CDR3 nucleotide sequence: TGTGCCAGCCTGCACAGGGGGCGATCGACTGAAGCTTTCTTT.

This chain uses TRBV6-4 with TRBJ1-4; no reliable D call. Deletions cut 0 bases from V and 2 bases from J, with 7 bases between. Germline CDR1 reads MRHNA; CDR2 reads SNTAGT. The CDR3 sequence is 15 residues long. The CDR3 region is CASSDSFGTNEKLFF. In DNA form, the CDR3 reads TGTGCCAGCAGTGACTCCTTTGGTACTAATGAAAAACTGTTTTTT.

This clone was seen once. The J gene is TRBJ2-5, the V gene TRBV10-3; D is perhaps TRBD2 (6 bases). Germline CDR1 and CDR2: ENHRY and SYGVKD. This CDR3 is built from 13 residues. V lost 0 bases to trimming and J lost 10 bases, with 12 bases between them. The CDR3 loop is CAISESAPAGQYF. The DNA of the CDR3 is TGTGCCATCAGTGAGTCGGCCCCAGCGGGCCAGTACTTC.

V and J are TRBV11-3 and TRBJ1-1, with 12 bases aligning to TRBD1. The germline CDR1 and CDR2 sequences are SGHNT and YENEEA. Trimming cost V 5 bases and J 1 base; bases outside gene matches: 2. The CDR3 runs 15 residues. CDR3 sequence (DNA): TGTGCCAGCAGCCTGGGACAGGGGGCGAACACTGAAGCTTTCTTT. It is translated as CASSLGQGANTEAFF.

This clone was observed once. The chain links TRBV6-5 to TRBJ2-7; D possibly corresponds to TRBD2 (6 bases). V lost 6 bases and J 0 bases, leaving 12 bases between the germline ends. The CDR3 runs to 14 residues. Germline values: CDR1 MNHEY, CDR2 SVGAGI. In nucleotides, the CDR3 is TGTGCCAGCAGGGACTATCCGACCTCCTACGAGCAGTACGTC. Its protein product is CASRDYPTSYEQYV.

The CDR3 DNA reads TGTGCCTGCTCGGGACAGCTTAATGAAAAACTGTTTTTT. Encoded protein: CACSGQLNEKLFF. The chain carries TRBV30 and TRBJ1-4, with 7 bases identical to TRBD1. V lost 6 bases to trimming and J lost 4 bases; unmatched junction nucleotides: 5. Germline assignment: CDR1 GTSNPN and CDR2 SVGIG (reference sequence). The CDR3 has 13 amino acids.

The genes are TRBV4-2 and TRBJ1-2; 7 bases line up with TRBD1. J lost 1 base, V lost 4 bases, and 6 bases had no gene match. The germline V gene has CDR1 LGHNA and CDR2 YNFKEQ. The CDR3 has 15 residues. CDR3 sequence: CASSPEQGNNYGYTF. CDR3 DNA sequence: TGTGCCAGCAGCCCAGAACAGGGGAATAACTATGGCTACACCTTC.

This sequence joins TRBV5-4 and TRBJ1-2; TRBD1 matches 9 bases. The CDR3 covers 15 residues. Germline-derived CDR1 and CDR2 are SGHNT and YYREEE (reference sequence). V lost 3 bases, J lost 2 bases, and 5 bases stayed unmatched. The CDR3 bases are TGTGCCAGCAGCTCCGGGACAGGGTTAAACTATGGCTACACCTTC. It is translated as CASSSGTGLNYGYTF.

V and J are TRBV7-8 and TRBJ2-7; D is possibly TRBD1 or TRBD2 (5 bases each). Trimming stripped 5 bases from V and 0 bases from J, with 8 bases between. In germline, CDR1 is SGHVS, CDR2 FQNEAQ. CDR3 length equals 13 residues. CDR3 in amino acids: CASSPGPSYEQYF. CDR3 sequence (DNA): TGTGCCAGCAGCCCGGGGCCCTCCTACGAGCAGTACTTC.

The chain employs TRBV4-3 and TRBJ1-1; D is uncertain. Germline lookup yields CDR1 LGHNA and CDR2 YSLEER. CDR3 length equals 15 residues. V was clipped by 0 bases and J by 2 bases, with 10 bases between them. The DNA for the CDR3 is TGCGCCAGCAGCCAAGATCGGAGAGGAAACACTGAAGCTTTCTTT. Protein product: CASSQDRRGNTEAFF.

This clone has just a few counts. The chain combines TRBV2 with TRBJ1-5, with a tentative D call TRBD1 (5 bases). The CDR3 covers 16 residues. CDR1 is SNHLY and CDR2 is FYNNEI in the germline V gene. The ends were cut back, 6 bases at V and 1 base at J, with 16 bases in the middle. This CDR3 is CASSPTGSWSNQPQHF. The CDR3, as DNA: TGTGCCAGCAGCCCTACAGGAAGCTGGAGCAATCAGCCCCAGCATTTT. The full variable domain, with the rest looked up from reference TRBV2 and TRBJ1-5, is EPEVTQTPSHQVTQMGQEVILRCVPISNHLYFYWYRQILGQKVEFLVSFYNNEISEKSEIFDDQFSVERPDGSNFTLKIRSTKLEDSAMYFCASSPTGSWSNQPQHFGDGTRLSIL.

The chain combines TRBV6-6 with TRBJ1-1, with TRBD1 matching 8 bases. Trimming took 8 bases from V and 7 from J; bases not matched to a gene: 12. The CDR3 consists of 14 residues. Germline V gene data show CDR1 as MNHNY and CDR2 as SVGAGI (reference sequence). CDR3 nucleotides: TGTGCCAGCGAACCAGGCCGCGACAGGGGTGAAGCTTTCTTT. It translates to CASEPGRDRGEAFF.

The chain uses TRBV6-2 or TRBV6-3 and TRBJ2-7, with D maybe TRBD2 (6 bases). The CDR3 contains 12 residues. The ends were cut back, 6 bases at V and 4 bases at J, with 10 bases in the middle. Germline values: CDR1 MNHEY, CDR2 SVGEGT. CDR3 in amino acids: CASSLRGYEQYV. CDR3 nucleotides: TGTGCCAGCAGCCTCCGGGGGTACGAGCAGTACGTC.

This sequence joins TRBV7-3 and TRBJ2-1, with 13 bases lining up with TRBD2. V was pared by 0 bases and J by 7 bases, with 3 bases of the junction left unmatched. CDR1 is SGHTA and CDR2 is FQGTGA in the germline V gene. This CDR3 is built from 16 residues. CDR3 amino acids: CASSLTGTSGTNEQFF. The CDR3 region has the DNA TGTGCCAGCAGCTTAACGGGGACTAGCGGGACTAATGAGCAGTTCTTC.

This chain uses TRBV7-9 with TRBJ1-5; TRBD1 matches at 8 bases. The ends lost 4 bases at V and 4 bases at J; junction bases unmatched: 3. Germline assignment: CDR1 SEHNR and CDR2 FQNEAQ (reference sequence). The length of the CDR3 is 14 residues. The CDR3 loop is CASSSDRENQPQHF. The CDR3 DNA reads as TGTGCCAGCAGCTCGGACAGGGAAAATCAGCCCCAGCATTTT.

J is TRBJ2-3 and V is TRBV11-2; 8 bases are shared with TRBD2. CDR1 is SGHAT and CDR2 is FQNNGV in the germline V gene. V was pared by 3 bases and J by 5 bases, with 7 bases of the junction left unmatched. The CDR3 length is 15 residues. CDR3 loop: CASSLGAGAIDTQYF. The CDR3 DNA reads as TGTGCCAGCAGCTTGGGAGCGGGAGCGATAGATACGCAGTATTTT.

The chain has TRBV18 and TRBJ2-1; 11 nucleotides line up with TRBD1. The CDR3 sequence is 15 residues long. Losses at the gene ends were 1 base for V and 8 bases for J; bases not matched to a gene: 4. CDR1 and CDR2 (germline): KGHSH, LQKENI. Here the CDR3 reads CASSPRTGGWDEQFF. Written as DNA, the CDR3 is TGTGCCAGCTCACCACGGACAGGGGGCTGGGATGAGCAGTTCTTC. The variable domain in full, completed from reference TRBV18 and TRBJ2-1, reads NAGVMQNPRHLVRRRGQEARLRCSPMKGHSHVYWYRQLPEEGLKFMVYLQKENIIDESGMPKERFSAEFPKEGPSILRIQQVVRGDSAAYFCASSPRTGGWDEQFFGPGTRLTVL.

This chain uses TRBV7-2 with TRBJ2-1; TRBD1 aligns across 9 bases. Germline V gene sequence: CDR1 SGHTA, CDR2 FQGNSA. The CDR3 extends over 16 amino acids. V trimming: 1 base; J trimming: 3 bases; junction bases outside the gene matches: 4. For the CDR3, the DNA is TGTGCCAGCAGCTTAGGAGGGACAGGGATCTACAATGAGCAGTTCTTC. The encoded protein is CASSLGGTGIYNEQFF.

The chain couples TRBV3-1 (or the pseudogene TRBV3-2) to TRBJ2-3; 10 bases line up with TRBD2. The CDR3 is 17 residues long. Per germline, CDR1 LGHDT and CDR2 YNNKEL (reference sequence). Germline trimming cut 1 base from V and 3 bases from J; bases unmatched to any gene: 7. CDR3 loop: CASSQGLSAGGTDTQYF. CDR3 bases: TGTGCCAGCAGCCAAGGACTCTCAGCGGGGGGGACAGATACGCAGTATTTT.

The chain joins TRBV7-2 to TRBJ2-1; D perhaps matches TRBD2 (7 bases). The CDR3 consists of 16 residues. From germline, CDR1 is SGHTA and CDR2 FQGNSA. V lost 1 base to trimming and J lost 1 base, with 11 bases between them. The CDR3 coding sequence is TGTGCCAGCAGCTTAGGGGGAGGGGGGTCCTACAATGAGCAGTTCTTC. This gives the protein CASSLGGGGSYNEQFF.

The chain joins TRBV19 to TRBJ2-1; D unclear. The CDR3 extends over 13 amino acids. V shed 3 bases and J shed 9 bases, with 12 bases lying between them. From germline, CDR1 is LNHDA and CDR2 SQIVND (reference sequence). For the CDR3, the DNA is TGTGCCAGTAGTATTGCCAGAAACGGTGAGCAGTTCTTC. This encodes CASSIARNGEQFF.

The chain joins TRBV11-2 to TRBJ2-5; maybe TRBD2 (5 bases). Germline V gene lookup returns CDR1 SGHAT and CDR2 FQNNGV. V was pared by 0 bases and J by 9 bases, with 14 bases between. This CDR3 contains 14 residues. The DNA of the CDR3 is TGTGCCAGCAGCTTAGACCCCGGAGGCGGTGCCCAGTACTTC. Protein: CASSLDPGGGAQYF.